A selection of T cell receptor beta chains follows, all from one sample in a study of identical twins. Via MiXCR, TCRdb re-called the 5' RACE reads, giving one row per CDR3 protein. The sample contains 500,000 or so distinct CDR3 sequences, around 20% of which appear only once. These same records also appear under a second study, on T cells expressing NK-cell markers.

Sequenced: CD4+ T cells sorted from blood. The source of these receptors is a woman between 18 and 29 years old in good health. CDR3s include the opening cysteine and the closing phenylalanine or tryptophan. D genes are given only for firm matches. A clone size is listed for some rows: how often the clone was seen (once, few, many), or a class if it is expanded.

. TRBJ2-1 TRBV5-1 . TGCGCCAGCACCCGTGCTGGAGGCCATGAGCAGTTCTTC CASTRAGGHEQFF
TRBD1 TRBJ2-1 TRBV7-2 . TGTGCCAGCACGCCAGGGACAGTCTCCTACAATGAGCAGTTCTTC CASTPGTVSYNEQFF
. TRBJ1-5 TRBV12-3/TRBV12-4 few TGTGCCAGCAGTTTAGGCAGGGCGCAGCCCCAGCATTTT CASSLGRAQPQHF
. TRBJ2-6 TRBV6-2/TRBV6-3 . TGTGCCACCCGGGGGTCTGGGGCCAACGTCCTGACTTTC CATRGSGANVLTF
. TRBJ2-7 TRBV12-3/TRBV12-4 few TGTGCCAGCAGCTGGTGGCGGGAGCAGTACTTC CASSWWREQYF
TRBD1 TRBJ2-5 TRBV29-1 few TGCAGCGCGGGGACCGGACAGGGGGAATGGACCCAGTACTTC CSAGTGQGEWTQYF
. TRBJ1-4 TRBV10-3 . TGTGCCATCCGGGCCAACGCCCTGAATGAAAAACTGTTTTTT CAIRANALNEKLFF
. TRBJ2-1 TRBV11-2 . TGTGCCAGCAGCTTACAGCCCGCGAATGAGCAGTTCTTC CASSLQPANEQFF
TRBD2 TRBJ2-1 TRBV10-3 . TGTGCCATCAGACTAGCGAATGAGCAGTTCTTC CAIRLANEQFF
. TRBJ2-2 TRBV6-1 few TGTGCCAGCCGGCGGGAAGTACAGAACACCGGGGAGCTGTTTTTT CASRREVQNTGELFF
. TRBJ2-7 TRBV20-1 few TGCAGTGCTAGAGTAGGGGCCTCCCGACTCGAGCAGTACTTC CSARVGASRLEQYF
. TRBJ2-3 TRBV20-1 . TGCAGTGCTAGAGTTTTCGGGCGTCGCACAGATACGCAGTATTTT CSARVFGRRTDTQYF
TRBD1 TRBJ1-2 TRBV20-1 . TGCAGTGCTGTCCAACGACAGGGGAGGGAGTATGGCTACACCTTC CSAVQRQGREYGYTF
TRBD2 TRBJ2-1 TRBV12-3/TRBV12-4 many TGTGCCAGCAGGCGGACTAGCGGGGGGAGCTCCTACAATGAGCAGTTCTTC CASRRTSGGSSYNEQFF
TRBD1 TRBJ1-3 TRBV20-1 few TGCAGTGCTTTGTCCCCGGGACAGGGACACACCATATATTTT CSALSPGQGHTIYF
. TRBJ2-1 TRBV29-1 few TGCAGCGTTGAGGCCGGGAAGAAGGACAATGAGCAGTTCTTC CSVEAGKKDNEQFF
. TRBJ1-5 TRBV2 once TGTGCCAGCAGGGGGGACTGGAATCAGCCCCAGCATTTT CASRGDWNQPQHF
TRBD1 TRBJ2-7 TRBV20-1 few TGCAGTGTCTTACCACAGGGGAACGAGCAGTACTTC CSVLPQGNEQYF
. TRBJ1-5 TRBV20-1 few TGCAGTGCGAGGTGGGGGGCAGTTTCTCAGCCCCAGCATTTT CSARWGAVSQPQHF
TRBD2 TRBJ2-1 TRBV20-1 . TGCAGTGCTAAGCGGGGGAACTACAATGAGCAGTTCTTC CSAKRGNYNEQFF
. TRBJ2-1 TRBV3-1 . TGTGCCAGCAGCCAGAACTGGGATGAGCAGTTCTTC CASSQNWDEQFF
. TRBJ1-3 TRBV27 few TGTGCCAGCAGCCGACGCGGCGACTCTGGAAACACCATATATTTT CASSRRGDSGNTIYF
. TRBJ1-2 TRBV20-1 . TGCAGTGCTAATCGGCGTGGATATGGCTACACCTTC CSANRRGYGYTF
. TRBJ2-7 TRBV27 few TGTGCCAGCAATCCACTCAGCGGAACCTACGAGCAGTACTTC CASNPLSGTYEQYF
. TRBJ2-3 TRBV7-2 few TGTGCCAGCAGCTTAGAACCGACTATAGCACTTGATACGCAGTATTTT CASSLEPTIALDTQYF
. TRBJ2-7 TRBV6-2/TRBV6-3 few TGTGCCAGCAGTTTCCGGGTCGGACGGAGCTACGAGCAGTACTTC CASSFRVGRSYEQYF
TRBD1 TRBJ2-1 TRBV20-1 . TGCAGTGCTAGATCGGGACAGATGAATGAGCAGTTCTTC CSARSGQMNEQFF
. TRBJ2-5 TRBV18 . TGTGCCAGCTCACCAAATGCGGGGAAAGAGACCCAGTACTTC CASSPNAGKETQYF
. TRBJ2-7 TRBV6-1 . TGTGCCAGCAGTAAAACAGGGCGTACCTCGGGGGAGCAGTACTTC CASSKTGRTSGEQYF
. TRBJ2-7 TRBV9 . TGTGCCAGCAGCCCTCGTGGTCAGTTGGGAGAGCAGTACTTC CASSPRGQLGEQYF
. TRBJ1-2 TRBV3-1 . TGTGCCAGCAGCCAAGTGGGTTTTGGCTACACCTTC CASSQVGFGYTF
TRBD2 TRBJ2-7 TRBV7-9 few TGTGCCAGCAGCTCTAGCTGGACTAGCGGGATCTACGAGCAGTACTTC CASSSSWTSGIYEQYF
. TRBJ1-2 TRBV20-1 . TGCAGTGCTTCCGGGACACGGAACTATGGCTACACCTTC CSASGTRNYGYTF
TRBD2 TRBJ2-1 TRBV10-3 few TGTGCCATCAGTTCGGGGGGGCCGGGGAATGAGCAGTTCTTC CAISSGGPGNEQFF
TRBD2 TRBJ2-1 TRBV11-3 . TGTGCCAGCAGCTCGATCCTACTAGCGAACTACAATGAGCAGTTCTTC CASSSILLANYNEQFF
. TRBJ2-7 TRBV6-2/TRBV6-3 few TGTGCCAGCAGTTGGATAGGGGACTACGAGCAGTACTTC CASSWIGDYEQYF
TRBD2 TRBJ2-1 TRBV7-2 few TGTGCCAGCAGCTTAGCGCCTGGACTAGCGGGAGCGAGGGAGCAGTTCTTC CASSLAPGLAGAREQFF
TRBD1 TRBJ1-5 TRBV20-1 few TGCAGTGCAGTCAGGGGGCTCAATCAGCCCCAGCATTTT CSAVRGLNQPQHF
TRBD1 TRBJ2-3 TRBV7-8 . TGTGCCAGCAGCTTAGAGGGACAGGGGATCATAGATACGCAGTATTTT CASSLEGQGIIDTQYF
. TRBJ2-3 TRBV12-3/TRBV12-4 few TGTGCCAGCCTAAGGGGGGGCTCCTCAAATACGCAGTATTTT CASLRGGSSNTQYF